The sequence of this T cell receptor beta chain was determined in a study of cytomegalovirus exposure and HLA in healthy donors. Findings and caveats of the study: A later analysis showed HLA-associated TCR beta chains outstripping equally common others in clonal expansion.

Primers: 60 Vbeta forward and 13 Jbeta reverse. Assay: immunoSEQ multiplex PCR; the TCRdb copy retains only in-frame clones and omits some. The sample consists of 100,000 to 150,000 clones, about four fifths of them appearing once. This CDR3 comprises 13 residues. V lost 7 bases and J 7 bases, leaving 14 bases between the germline ends. Germline V gene sequence: CDR1 LNHDA, CDR2 SQIVND (reference sequence). As regards this clone: Its antigen remains unknown.

The chain recombines TRBV19 with TRBJ1-5; tentatively, D is TRBD1 (6 bases). This TCR was sampled from an older woman in good health and CMV-seropositive. Sequenced material: PBMCs. The CDR3, as DNA: TGTGCCAGTACTGGCAGGGGTCACCAGCCCCAGCATTTT. This sequence encodes CASTGRGHQPQHF.